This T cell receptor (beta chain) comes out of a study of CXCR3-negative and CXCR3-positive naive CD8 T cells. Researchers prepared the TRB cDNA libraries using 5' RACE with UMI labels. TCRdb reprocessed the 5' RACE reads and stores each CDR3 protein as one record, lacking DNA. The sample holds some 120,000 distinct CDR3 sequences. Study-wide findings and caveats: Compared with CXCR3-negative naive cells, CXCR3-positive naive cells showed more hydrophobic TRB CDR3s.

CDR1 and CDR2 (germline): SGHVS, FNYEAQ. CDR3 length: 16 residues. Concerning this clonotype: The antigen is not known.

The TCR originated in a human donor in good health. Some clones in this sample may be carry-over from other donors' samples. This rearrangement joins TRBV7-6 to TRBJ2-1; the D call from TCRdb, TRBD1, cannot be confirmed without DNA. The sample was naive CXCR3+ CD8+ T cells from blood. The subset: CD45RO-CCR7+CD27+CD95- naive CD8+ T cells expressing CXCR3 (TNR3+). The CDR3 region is CASSLGSGRPYNEQFF.